These 9 T cell receptor beta chains came from one sample sequenced in a study of blood T cell repertoires in COVID-19. The protocol was immunoSEQ multiplex PCR, while the TCRdb copy is restricted to in-frame clones and leaves out a portion. The sample carries around 390,000 clones, approximately 90% recorded once. Source material: PBMCs or T cells enriched from blood (not recorded which). All receptors come from a woman in her fifties or sixties who had recovered from COVID-19.

The J gene is TRBJ1-2, the V gene TRBV2; D is uncertain. Germline loops: CDR1 SNHLY, CDR2 FYNNEI. Trimming took 8 bases from V and 5 from J, leaving 24 bases between them. The CDR3 length is 16 residues. This CDR3 reads CASSDPWAGFRYGYTF. In DNA form, the CDR3 reads TGTGCCAGCTCCGATCCCTGGGCGGGTTTCCGATATGGCTACACCTTC.

The gene calls are TRBV20-1 and TRBJ2-7; D perhaps matches TRBD2 (7 bases). The germline V gene encodes CDR1 DFQATT and CDR2 SNEGSKA (reference sequence). V lost 6 bases and J 7 bases, leaving 13 bases between the germline ends. The CDR3 contains 11 residues. For the CDR3, the DNA is TGCAGTGCGAGAAAGGGGGGGGAGCAGTACTTC. It encodes CSARKGGEQYF.

The rearrangement links TRBV19 to TRBJ2-7; TRBD1 aligns across 7 bases. The J segment lost 9 bases and the V segment lost 5 bases, leaving 7 bases of the junction unmatched. This CDR3 is 12 amino acids long. Germline CDR1 and CDR2: LNHDA and SQIVND (reference sequence). This chain's CDR3 is CASSDDRAAQYF. In DNA, the CDR3 is TGTGCCAGTAGTGACGACAGGGCTGCGCAGTACTTC.

J is TRBJ1-1 and V is TRBV3-1 (or the pseudogene TRBV3-2); D remains ambiguous. V was shortened by 1 base and J by 4 bases, with 7 bases between the two germline ends. CDR1 and CDR2 from the germline V gene are LGHDT and YNNKEL (reference sequence). The CDR3 extends over 13 amino acids. The CDR3: CASSQVSGTEAFF. The CDR3 coding sequence is TGTGCCAGCAGCCAAGTGTCGGGCACTGAAGCTTTCTTT.

The CDR3 spells CASSEAGGNNEQFF. CDR3 bases: TGTGCCAGCAGTGAAGCGGGCGGGAACAATGAGCAGTTCTTC. The chain links TRBV2 to TRBJ2-1, with a tentative D call TRBD2 (6 bases). With 0 bases removed from V and 5 bases from J, the gap between germline ends came to 8 bases. Per germline, CDR1 SNHLY and CDR2 FYNNEI. This CDR3 spans 14 amino acids.

The rearrangement uses TRBV19 and TRBJ1-1, with D possibly being TRBD1 (5 bases). V was trimmed by 4 bases and J by 1 base, leaving 7 bases between them. CDR1 LNHDA and CDR2 SQIVND come from the germline V gene (reference sequence). The CDR3 is made up of 13 amino acids. The CDR3 sequence is CASSRTGNTEAFF. CDR3 nucleotides: TGTGCCAGTAGTAGAACAGGGAACACTGAAGCTTTCTTT.

The V gene is TRBV6-5, the J gene TRBJ1-1; no reliable D call. Germline CDR1 reads MNHEY; CDR2 reads SVGAGI. Trimming removed 5 bases at V and 3 bases at J, with 13 bases between. The CDR3 is 14 amino acids. CDR3: CASSITGLDTEAFF. CDR3 in DNA: TGTGCCAGCAGTATTACGGGTTTGGACACTGAAGCTTTCTTT.

J is TRBJ1-5 and V is TRBV7-8; 10 nucleotides match TRBD1. V trimming: 2 bases; J trimming: 4 bases; junction bases outside the gene matches: 5. CDR1 SGHVS and CDR2 FQNEAQ come from the germline V gene. This CDR3 is built from 16 residues. Here the CDR3 reads CASSLYGQGGNQPQHF. The DNA for the CDR3 is TGTGCCAGCAGCTTATACGGACAGGGGGGTAATCAGCCCCAGCATTTT.

The chain recombines TRBV5-1 with TRBJ2-2; D perhaps matches TRBD2 (6 bases). There are 18 residues in the CDR3. In germline, CDR1 is SGHRS, CDR2 YFSETQ. The V and J ends lost 2 bases and 5 bases respectively, with 22 bases between them. The CDR3: CASSFGTSTYASTGELFF. CDR3 in DNA: TGCGCCAGCAGCTTCGGTACTAGCACCTATGCAAGTACCGGGGAGCTGTTTTTT.